This T cell receptor (beta chain) was sequenced for a study of patients and donors after allogeneic stem cell transplantation (TCRdb year 2020). This clonotype was seen ten or more times. Which antigen it targets is not known. No base qualities exist here, and no much larger clone lies one base off it. Library method: RT-PCR. For sequencing, a NextSeq 550 was employed. The public reads were run again by TCRdb, first through fastp at Q25 and then through MiXCR, and only productive beta chains were kept. Rows are unified per CDR3 protein, each entry keeping the most common DNA and genes. The sample includes 90,000 to 120,000 distinct CDR3 sequences, with less than 45% observed a single time. The biggest ten clones account for around 30% of the sample. From the cysteine up to the phenylalanine, the CDR3 has a length of 13 residues. The kept DNA is CDR3 alone, 39 bases in frame from the first base. Sequences MNHEY (CDR1) and SVGAGI (CDR2) are obtained from the germline V gene. V is shortened by 5 bases, J by 6 bases, and the region joining them spans 10 bases.

The sequence derives from a human donor who was either an allogeneic HSCT recipient or a stem cell or donor lymphocyte infusion donor (not recorded which). It is not recorded whose cells these are; they may come from a transplant donor. Recombination connected TRBV6-5 to TRBJ1-4; no confident D gene assignment can be made. Sequencing used blood, either unsorted or a sorted T cell fraction (not recorded which). The CDR3 protein sequence reads: CASSLWTDEKLFF. The DNA reads as follows: TGTGCCAGCAGTCTCTGGACGGATGAAAAACTGTTTTTT.